The entry that follows covers one TCR beta chain sequence. Its specificity is unknown. This sample is part of a study of human thymus T cells. Thymus specimens were resections from corrective heart surgery. Donors were healthy Finnish infants having corrective surgery for congenital heart defects. This CDR3 contains 17 residues. The V and J ends lost 1 base and 1 base, in that order; junction bases with no gene match: 5. The V gene's germline CDR1 is SGHAT and CDR2 FQNNGV. Notes on the study in general: Highly overlapping thymic repertoires in unrelated individuals were reported by related research. An apparent bias in V and J gene usage was seen in thymic and blood repertoires.

Sequenced by immunoSEQ multiplex PCR; TCRdb stores in-frame clones only, minus some. The sample records about 78,000 clones, around 96% being singletons. This receptor was taken from a boy under three years old with a congenital heart defect but otherwise immunologically healthy. The sample was thymus tissue. The V call is TRBV11-2, the J call TRBJ1-1, with 11 bases identical to TRBD1. In nucleotides, the CDR3 is TGTGCCAGCAGCTTAGCACGGGGGACAGGGGGGAACACTGAAGCTTTCTTT. Translating it yields CASSLARGTGGNTEAFF.